This TCR beta chain was sequenced in a study of spatial heterogeneity in lung cancer (dated by TCRdb to the late 2010s). At the level of the whole study: Beta-chain transcripts were consistently detected in greater numbers than alpha-chain transcripts, which likely reflects a higher abundance of beta-chain transcripts. At surgery, hundreds of tumor regions, around 64 matched nontumor lung samples and more than 55 PBMC samples were TCR-sequenced for both alpha and beta chains. Nonsynonymous mutation counts, determined by whole-exome sequencing of tumor tissue, were related to features of the TCR repertoire. In non-small cell lung cancer, the study quantitatively compared TCR alpha and beta repertoires across several tumor regions, matched nontumor lung, and blood. In the raw uncorrected reads, each unique combination of TCR and UMI appeared more than ten times on average.

V is pared back by 5 bases and J by 4 bases, with 24 bases lying between the germline termini. Taken from the germline V gene, the CDR1 and CDR2 loops are SGHTA and FQGNSA. The CDR3 measures 18 amino acids from cysteine to phenylalanine. This entry keeps only the CDR3 DNA: 54 bases, framed from base 1. Findings and caveats that apply to the study as a whole: Confirming at a functional level the hypothesis that regional TCRs recognize regional mutations was considered to require additional single-cell paired TCR alpha and beta sequencing.

This clonotype came up many times. No antigen is known for it. Per-nucleotide qualities are absent, and no much larger clonotype sits a single base away. What this sample's time point label stands for: sample taken at primary tumor resection. TCR sequencing used whole RNA extracted from tumor and nontumor lung tissue, or from cryopreserved PBMC samples, without cell sorting. Donors were some 70 patients with early-stage, untreated non-small cell lung cancer from the lung TRACERx cohort. Only patients for whom sufficient RNA was available from at least two tumor regions were selected for TCR sequencing. A lung pathologist reviewed the tumor and adjacent nontumor lung specimens before the specimens were selected. Library construction relied on 5' RACE. The instrument was a NextSeq 500. The TCR library protocol attached a unique molecular identifier to each TCR cDNA molecule to allow correction of PCR and sequencing errors. On the study's bioinformatics: TCR identification, UMI-based error correction and CDR3 extraction were all carried out with Decombinator tools. TCRs above a frequency of 2 per 1,000, corresponding to the top 1% of the tumor frequency distribution, were defined as expanded. Rényi diversity was computed with the R vegan package after subsampling each repertoire 100 times to 5,000 TCRs. To build CDR3 similarity networks, amino acid triplet string-kernel similarity was used, and CDR3s were connected when their pairwise similarity was above 0.82. Through fastp at Q25 and MiXCR, TCRdb rebuilt clones from the public reads, retaining in-frame beta chains. Entries that share a CDR3 protein sequence are merged under the most common genes and DNA. The V and J calls and clone size are TCRdb's, not the authors'. The sample table holds roughly 10,000 distinct CDR3 sequences, of which roughly 3.8% were seen once. The ten largest clones capture 6.5% to 9.5% of the sample.

The clonotype originates from a male donor with early-stage non-small cell lung cancer. Rearrangement joined TRBV7-2 to TRBJ2-1, and perhaps TRBD2 as D gene, on 5 matching bases. Sequenced material: normal lung tissue next to the tumor, taken at surgery. This receptor has the CDR3 CASSPGFARTVPYNEQFF. The sequenced DNA: TGTGCCAGCAGCCCCGGCTTTGCGCGGACTGTACCTTACAATGAGCAGTTCTTC. The CDR3, completed at both ends by the reference TRBV7-2 and TRBJ2-1 genes, gives the full variable domain GAGVSQSPSNKVTEKGKDVELRCDPISGHTALYWYRQSLGQGLEFLIYFQGNSAPDKSGLPSDRFSAERTGGSVSTLTIQRTQQEDSAVYLCASSPGFARTVPYNEQFFGPGTRLTVL.